A single sample gave rise to the 7 T cell receptor beta chains below, sequenced in a study of blood T cell repertoires in COVID-19. Using immunoSEQ multiplex PCR, the repertoire was profiled, and TCRdb retains in-frame clones only, with some absent. The sample lists 40,000 to 45,000 clones; around 91% were seen once. The sample comprised peripheral blood. These TCRs come from a man aged 50-59 years with active COVID-19.

V is TRBV15 and J is TRBJ2-5, with D possibly TRBD1 on 6 matching bases. CDR1 is LNHNV and CDR2 is YYDKDF in the germline V gene (reference sequence). V was cut by 3 bases and J by 5 bases, with 13 bases left in between. The CDR3 consists of 14 residues. As DNA, the CDR3 is TGTGCCACCAGCAGTTGGGACAAATGGGAGACCCAGTACTTC. Translating gives CATSSWDKWETQYF.

The gene calls are TRBV30 and TRBJ1-3; D remains ambiguous. Trimming left V 5 bases short and J 2 bases short, with 22 bases between. This CDR3 region has 17 residues. Per the germline V gene, CDR1 is GTSNPN and CDR2 is SVGIG (reference sequence). The CDR3 sequence is CAWGDVNRYSTGNTIYF. CDR3 DNA sequence: TGTGCCTGGGGTGACGTCAACAGATATAGTACTGGAAACACCATATATTTT.

This sequence joins TRBV6-6 and TRBJ1-3; D is uncertain. CDR3 size: 14 residues. Trimming took 6 bases from V and 5 from J, leaving 14 bases between them. Germline CDR1 reads MNHNY; CDR2 reads SVGAGI (reference sequence). The CDR3: CASSPTGVRNTIYF. CDR3 bases: TGTGCCAGCAGCCCAACGGGAGTGAGAAACACCATATATTTT.

This sequence joins TRBV5-4 and TRBJ2-3, with 11 positions matching TRBD1. The CDR3 covers 17 residues. The germline gives CDR1 SGHNT, CDR2 YYREEE (reference sequence). With V trimmed by 0 bases and J by 5 bases, 8 bases remained unmatched. In DNA, the CDR3 is TGTGCCAGCAGCTTGGGGCTCCAGGGACAGGGGGGAGATACGCAGTATTTT. Translation gives CASSLGLQGQGGDTQYF.

This chain joins TRBV5-1 and TRBJ2-1; D uncertain. The ends were cut back, 5 bases at V and 9 bases at J, with 15 bases in the middle. Germline CDR1 is SGHRS and CDR2 is YFSETQ. This CDR3 region has 13 residues. The CDR3 region is CASRSVGVSEQFF. CDR3 DNA: TGCGCCAGCAGGAGCGTAGGAGTGTCTGAGCAGTTCTTC. The complete variable domain, with remaining parts taken from reference TRBV5-1 and TRBJ2-1, reads KAGVTQTPRYLIKTRGQQVTLSCSPISGHRSVSWYQQTPGQGLQFLFEYFSETQRNKGNFPGRFSGRQFSNSRSEMNVSTLELGDSALYLCASRSVGVSEQFFGPGTRLTVL.

J is TRBJ1-2 and V is TRBV2, with 7 bases matching TRBD1. The CDR3 spans 14 residues. V lost 2 bases, J lost 4 bases, and 4 bases stayed unmatched. Germline CDR1 SNHLY, CDR2 FYNNEI. CDR3 DNA sequence: TGTGCCAGCAGTGAACGACAGGGTAGCTATGGCTACACCTTC. This gives the protein CASSERQGSYGYTF. Together with reference TRBV2 and TRBJ1-2, the CDR3 gives the full variable domain: EPEVTQTPSHQVTQMGQEVILRCVPISNHLYFYWYRQILGQKVEFLVSFYNNEISEKSEIFDDQFSVERPDGSNFTLKIRSTKLEDSAMYFCASSERQGSYGYTFGSGTRLTVV.

The chain couples TRBV30 to TRBJ2-5; D is unclear. Between the trimmed V and J ends, which lost 3 bases and 5 bases, there was a span of 7 bases. Germline CDR1 reads GTSNPN; CDR2 reads SVGIG (reference sequence). The CDR3 consists of 11 residues. CDR3 protein: CAWSAGETQYF. The CDR3 bases are TGTGCCTGGAGCGCCGGGGAGACCCAGTACTTC.